This T cell receptor (beta chain) was found in a study of blood T cell repertoires in COVID-19. Study background: In each case, the material was cDNA or gDNA derived from T cells, B-cell-depleted T cells, or PBMCs.

This CDR3 comprises 12 residues. Germline-derived CDR1 and CDR2 are SGHVS and FQNEAQ. V lost 2 bases and J lost 9, with 8 bases in between. The method was immunoSEQ multiplex PCR; TCRdb's version includes in-frame clones alone and lacks a portion of them. The table lists about 200,000 clones, roughly 87% of them singletons. Residents of 20 to 25 US areas, aged about 18 to 95 years, made up the participants. This rearrangement joins TRBV7-8 to TRBJ1-5, with no clear D. The TCR sequence derives from a woman aged 40 to 50 with acute COVID-19. Sequencing was done on a sample of PBMCs or T cells enriched from blood (not recorded which). CDR3: CASSLPPGPQHF. In nucleotides, the CDR3 is TGTGCCAGCAGCTTACCCCCGGGGCCCCAGCATTTT.